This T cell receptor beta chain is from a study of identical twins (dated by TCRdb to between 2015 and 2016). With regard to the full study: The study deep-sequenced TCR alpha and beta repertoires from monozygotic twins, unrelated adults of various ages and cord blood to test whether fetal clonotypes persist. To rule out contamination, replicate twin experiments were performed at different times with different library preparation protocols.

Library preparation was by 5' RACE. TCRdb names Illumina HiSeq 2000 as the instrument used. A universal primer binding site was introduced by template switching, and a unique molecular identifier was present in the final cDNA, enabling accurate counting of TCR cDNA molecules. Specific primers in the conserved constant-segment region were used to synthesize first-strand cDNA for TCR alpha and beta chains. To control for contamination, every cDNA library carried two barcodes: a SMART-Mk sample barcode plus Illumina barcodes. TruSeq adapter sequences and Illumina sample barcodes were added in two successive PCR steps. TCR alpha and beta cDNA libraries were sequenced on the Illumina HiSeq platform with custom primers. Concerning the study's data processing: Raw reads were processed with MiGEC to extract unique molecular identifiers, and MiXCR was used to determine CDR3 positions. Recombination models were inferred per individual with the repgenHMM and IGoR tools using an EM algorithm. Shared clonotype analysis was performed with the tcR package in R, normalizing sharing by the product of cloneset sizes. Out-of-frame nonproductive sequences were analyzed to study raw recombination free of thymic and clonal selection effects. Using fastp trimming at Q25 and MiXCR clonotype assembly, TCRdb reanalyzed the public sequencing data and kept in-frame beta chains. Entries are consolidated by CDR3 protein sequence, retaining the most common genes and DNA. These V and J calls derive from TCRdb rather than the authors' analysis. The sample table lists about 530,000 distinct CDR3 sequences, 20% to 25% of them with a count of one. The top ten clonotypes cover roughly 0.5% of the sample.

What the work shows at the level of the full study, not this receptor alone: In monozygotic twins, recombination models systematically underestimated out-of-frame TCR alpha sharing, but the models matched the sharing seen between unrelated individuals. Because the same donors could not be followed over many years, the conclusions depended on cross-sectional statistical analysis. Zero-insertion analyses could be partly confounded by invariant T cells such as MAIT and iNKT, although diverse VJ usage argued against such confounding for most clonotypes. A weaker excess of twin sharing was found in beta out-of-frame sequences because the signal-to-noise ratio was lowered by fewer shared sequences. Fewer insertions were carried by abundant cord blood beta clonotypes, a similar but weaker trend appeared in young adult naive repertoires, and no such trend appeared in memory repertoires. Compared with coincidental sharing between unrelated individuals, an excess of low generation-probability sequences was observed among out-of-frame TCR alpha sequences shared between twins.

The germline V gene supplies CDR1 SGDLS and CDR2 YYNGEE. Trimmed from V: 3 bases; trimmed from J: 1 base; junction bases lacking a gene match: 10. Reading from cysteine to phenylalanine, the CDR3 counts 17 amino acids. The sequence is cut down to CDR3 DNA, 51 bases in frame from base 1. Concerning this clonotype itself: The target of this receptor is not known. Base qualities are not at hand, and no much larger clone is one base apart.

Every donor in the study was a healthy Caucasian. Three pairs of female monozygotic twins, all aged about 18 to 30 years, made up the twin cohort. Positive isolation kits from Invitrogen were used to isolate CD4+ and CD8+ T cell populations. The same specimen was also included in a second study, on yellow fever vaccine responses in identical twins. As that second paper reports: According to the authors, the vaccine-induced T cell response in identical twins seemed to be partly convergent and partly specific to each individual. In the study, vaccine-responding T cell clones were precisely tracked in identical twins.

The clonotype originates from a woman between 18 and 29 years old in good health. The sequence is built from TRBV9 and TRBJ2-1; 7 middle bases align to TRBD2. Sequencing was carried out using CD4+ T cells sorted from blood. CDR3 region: CASSALTGTKSYNEQFF. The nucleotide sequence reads TGTGCCAGCAGCGCCCTAACCGGGACTAAATCCTACAATGAGCAGTTCTTC. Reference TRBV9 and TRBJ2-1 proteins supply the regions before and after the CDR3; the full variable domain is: DSGVTQTPKHLITATGQRVTLRCSPRSGDLSVYWYQQSLDQGLQFLIQYYNGEERAKGNILERFSAQQFPDLHSELNLSSLELGDSALYFCASSALTGTKSYNEQFFGPGTRLTVL.